What follows are 16 T cell receptor beta chains derived from one specimen sequenced in a study of T cell clones after liver transplantation. Assay used: immunoSEQ multiplex PCR; TCRdb lists only in-frame clones, some missing. Found here are nearly 55,000 clones, approximately 88% of them singletons; the top ten hold roughly 8.1%. The input for sequencing was CD4+ T cells from blood, taken before liver transplant. The receptors shown here come from a human donor who received a liver transplant.

This sequence joins TRBV11-2 and TRBJ2-7, with 11 bases identical to TRBD2. The CDR3 contains 13 residues. Trimming at V came to 3 bases and at J to 12 bases, leaving 7 bases not matched to a gene. Germline loops: CDR1 SGHAT, CDR2 FQNNGV. DNA of the CDR3: TGTGCCAGCAGCTTGGCTAGCGGGGGGTTGGGGTACTTC. It codes for CASSLASGGLGYF.

V is TRBV5-4 and J is TRBJ2-7; 7 positions match TRBD1. V lost 2 bases, J lost 3 bases, and 5 bases stayed unmatched. This CDR3 is 14 amino acids long. The germline CDR1 and CDR2 sequences are SGHNT and YYREEE (reference sequence). CDR3: CASSFDRVYYEQYF. In nucleotides, the CDR3 is TGTGCCAGCAGCTTTGACAGGGTGTACTACGAGCAGTACTTC.

The rearrangement links TRBV7-8 to TRBJ2-7, with 7 bases fitting TRBD2. Per the germline V gene, CDR1 is SGHVS and CDR2 is FQNEAQ. This CDR3 region has 13 residues. J lost 0 bases, V lost 7 bases, and 3 bases had no gene match. CDR3 sequence (DNA): TGTGCCAGCAACCGCGGGAGCTCCTACGAGCAGTACTTC. This codes for CASNRGSSYEQYF.

This rearrangement joins TRBV27 to TRBJ2-1, with D maybe TRBD2 (6 bases). The V end lost 1 base, the J end lost 12 bases, and 13 bases lay between the germline ends. Per the germline V gene, CDR1 is MNHEY and CDR2 is SMNVEV (reference sequence). CDR3 length equals 13 residues. The CDR3 region is CASSLYTGDSQFF. CDR3 in DNA: TGTGCCAGCAGTTTATACACGGGAGATTCGCAGTTCTTC.

The CDR3 coding sequence is TGTGCCAGCAGCGTAGGAAGTAATACAGATACGCAGTATTTT. As protein: CASSVGSNTDTQYF. The J gene is TRBJ2-3, the V gene TRBV9; unclear D gene. CDR1 is SGDLS, CDR2 YYNGEE, per germline. The CDR3 is 14 amino acids. The V gene lost 0 bases and the J gene lost 3 bases, with 8 bases spanning the gap.

This clone turned up a few times. This sequence joins TRBV6-1 and TRBJ1-5; the D gene is possibly TRBD1 (6 bases). The CDR3 totals 15 residues. V was trimmed by 1 base and J by 7 bases, leaving 14 bases between them. CDR1 MNHNS and CDR2 SASEGT come from the germline V gene. The chain's CDR3 is CASSEVGGAAQPQHF. In DNA form, the CDR3 reads TGTGCCAGCAGTGAAGTAGGGGGGGCGGCCCAGCCCCAGCATTTT.

For this clone: The same CDR3 is also encoded by other DNA sequences in this sample. The V call is TRBV28, the J call TRBJ1-5, with D uncertain. Germline V CDR1 and CDR2: MDHEN, SYDVKM. Deletions cut 3 bases from V and 1 base from J, with 4 bases between. This CDR3 is 13 amino acids long. The CDR3 here is CASSFSSNQPQHF. CDR3 DNA: TGTGCCAGCAGTTTTTCAAGCAATCAGCCCCAGCATTTT.

The chain combines TRBV7-2 with TRBJ2-5; TRBD1 matches at 7 bases. V lost 5 bases and J lost 4; bases outside the gene matches: 4. CDR3 length: 13 residues. Germline loops: CDR1 SGHTA, CDR2 FQGNSA. The CDR3 is CASSPYRGETQYF. The DNA of the CDR3 is TGTGCCAGCAGCCCTTACAGGGGAGAGACCCAGTACTTC.

The chain couples TRBV15 to TRBJ2-3; D gene uncertain. There are 12 residues in the CDR3. Per germline, CDR1 LNHNV and CDR2 YYDKDF (reference sequence). V gave up 5 bases and J gave up 6 bases, with 9 bases separating them. The CDR3 DNA reads TGTGCCACCAGCTACACACGGGATACGCAGTATTTT. Translation: CATSYTRDTQYF.

The CDR3 DNA sequence: TGTGCCAGCAGCCCCGGGACTAGTCTCCACGAGCAGTACTTC. Amino acids: CASSPGTSLHEQYF. V and J are TRBV14 and TRBJ2-7; TRBD2 matches 8 bases. Germline V gives CDR1 SGHDN, CDR2 FVKESK. This CDR3 contains 14 residues. V lost 4 bases, J lost 5 bases, and 7 bases stayed unmatched.

J is TRBJ2-5 and V is TRBV5-1; 10 bases agree with TRBD2. The CDR3 sequence is 15 residues long. CDR1 is SGHRS and CDR2 is YFSETQ in the germline V gene. Losses at the gene ends were 2 bases for V and 5 bases for J; bases not matched to a gene: 6. DNA for the CDR3: TGCGCCAGCAGCTTTACTAGCGGGACGGACGAGACCCAGTACTTC. It translates to CASSFTSGTDETQYF.

The CDR3 sequence: CASGQSQLWDRGKNASPLHF. As DNA, the CDR3 is TGTGCTAGTGGCCAATCCCAGTTATGGGACAGGGGGAAAAACGCTTCACCCCTCCACTTT. The chain couples TRBV12-5 to TRBJ1-6; 11 bases are a match to TRBD1. Germline CDR1 LGHNT, CDR2 FRNRAP. The CDR3 length is 20 residues. Trimming took 6 bases from V and 9 from J; bases not matched to a gene: 22.

This clone was counted once. The chain carries TRBV6-1 and TRBJ2-1; tentative D call: TRBD1 (5 bases). Trimming removed 4 bases at V and 9 bases at J, with 16 bases between. Germline-derived CDR1 and CDR2 are MNHNS and SASEGT. This CDR3 comprises 14 residues. CDR3 DNA sequence: TGTGCCAGCAGTGTTTTAGAAGGGGTCGGTGAGCAGTTCTTC. It encodes CASSVLEGVGEQFF.

The chain links TRBV29-1 to TRBJ2-7, with TRBD2 identical over 7 bases. The germline CDR1 and CDR2 sequences are SQVTM and ANQGSEA. CDR3 length: 12 residues. After removal of 8 bases from V and 7 bases from J, the junction contained 11 bases not matched to a gene. CDR3 nucleotides: TGCAGCCTCCCGGGGGGACGGGAAGAGCAGTACTTC. It encodes CSLPGGREEQYF.

V usage is TRBV7-9 and J usage is TRBJ1-4; D remains ambiguous. This CDR3 region has 15 residues. Germline CDR1 is SEHNR and CDR2 is FQNEAQ (reference sequence). Trimming removed 3 bases at V and 2 bases at J, with 10 bases between. Written as DNA, the CDR3 is TGTGCCAGCAGCTTCGGGGATCGTACTAATGAAAAACTGTTTTTT. Protein product: CASSFGDRTNEKLFF.

The CDR3 sequence: CASSPATTGTLSGANVLTF. The DNA of the CDR3 is TGTGCCAGCTCACCGGCAACAACCGGGACCCTCTCTGGGGCCAACGTCCTGACTTTC. The rearrangement joins TRBV18 to TRBJ2-6; either TRBD1 or TRBD2 may supply D (5 bases each). The germline CDR1 and CDR2 sequences are KGHSH and LQKENI. The CDR3 extends over 19 amino acids. V lost 3 bases and J lost 0, with 18 bases in between.